Listed below are T cell receptor beta chains from one sample, sequenced in a study of graft-versus-host responses after intestinal transplantation. No antigen has been assigned to these receptors. Libraries were prepared by immunoSEQ multiplex PCR; TCRdb keeps only in-frame clonotypes and omits some of them. The table lists about 99,000 clones, over 75% of them singletons. The sequencing here drew on unstimulated CD4+ T cells sorted from spleen or lymph node cells, taken before intestinal transplant. All receptors come from a human donor who received an intestinal transplant. The CDR3 runs from the conserved cysteine through the conserved F or W. A D gene is named only where the DNA matches it firmly. Clone size, where shown, is once, few, many, or a class for clones that have expanded.

d_call	v_call	cdr3_length	j_call	clone_size	cdr3_nt	cdr3_aa
.	TRBV6-5	15	TRBJ2-7	.	TGTGCCAGCAGTGGGCGGGGTGACAGGGCCTACGAGCAGTACTTC	CASSGRGDRAYEQYF
TRBD1	TRBV5-1	20	TRBJ2-6	.	TGCGCCAGCAGCTTGAGGATGGGTGGGACAGACAGTTCTGGGGCCAACGTCCTGACTTTC	CASSLRMGGTDSSGANVLTF
.	TRBV6-5	13	TRBJ1-1	.	TGTGCCAGCAGTTACCGGGACAACACTGAAGCTTTCTTT	CASSYRDNTEAFF
.	TRBV7-9	13	TRBJ2-7	.	TGTGCCAGCAGCCGGGGCCGGGTAGTCGAGCAGTACTTC	CASSRGRVVEQYF
.	TRBV6-5	14	TRBJ1-1	once	TGTGCCAGCAGTAGTTCGGGGGTCCTTAGGGAAGCTTTCTTT	CASSSSGVLREAFF
TRBD1	TRBV9	15	TRBJ1-1	.	TGTGCCAGCAGCCATTATAACAGGGGGGACACTGAAGCTTTCTTT	CASSHYNRGDTEAFF
TRBD1	TRBV5-1	13	TRBJ1-1	.	TGCGCCAGCAGCGCTATAGACAGGGACGAAGCTTTCTTT	CASSAIDRDEAFF
TRBD1	TRBV29-1	14	TRBJ2-3	.	TGCAGCGTTCCGGGACAGGGGGCTGCAGATACGCAGTATTTT	CSVPGQGAADTQYF
.	TRBV7-6	15	TRBJ2-3	.	TGTGCCAGCAGCAACCGATGGGGAGGCACAGATACGCAGTATTTT	CASSNRWGGTDTQYF
.	TRBV19	13	TRBJ1-1	.	TGTGCCACTACCCAGGGTGGGGACACTGAAGCTTTCTTT	CATTQGGDTEAFF
.	TRBV28	12	TRBJ1-2	.	TGTGCCAGCAACCGGGTGGCTTATGGCTACACCTTC	CASNRVAYGYTF
.	TRBV6-6	12	TRBJ1-1	few	TGTGCCAGCAGTTACTCGGGGGGAGGAGCTTTCTTT	CASSYSGGGAFF
.	TRBV7-3	13	TRBJ2-2	.	TGTGCCAGCAGCTTAGGGGACTCCGGGGAGCTGTTTTTT	CASSLGDSGELFF
.	TRBV2	10	TRBJ2-7	.	TGTGCCAGCAATAGGTACGAGCAGTACTTC	CASNRYEQYF
TRBD1	TRBV7-2	16	TRBJ1-2	.	TGTGCCAGCAGTCCCGGGACAGGGGAAGGTGGCTATGGCTACACCTTC	CASSPGTGEGGYGYTF
.	TRBV6-5	16	TRBJ2-1	.	TGTGCCAGCAGTTACACCTACACCAACTCCTACAATGAGCAGTTCTTC	CASSYTYTNSYNEQFF
.	TRBV11-2	14	TRBJ2-5	once	TGTGCCAGCAGCTTGAACTCAGGGACAGAGACCCAGTACTTC	CASSLNSGTETQYF
.	TRBV11-2	16	TRBJ1-3	.	TGTGCCAGCAGCCAATGGGCAGGTTCTACTGGAAACACCATATATTTT	CASSQWAGSTGNTIYF
.	TRBV6-1	14	TRBJ1-3	.	TGTGCCAGCAGTGAGAGGACGGTTGGAAACACCATATATTTT	CASSERTVGNTIYF
TRBD1	TRBV5-4	16	TRBJ1-2	.	TGTGCCAGCAGCTTGGCCCCGGACAGGACTAACTATGGCTACACCTTC	CASSLAPDRTNYGYTF
.	TRBV7-6	14	TRBJ2-7	few	TGTGCCAGCAGCCCTCGGCAGGGGAACTACGAGCAGTACTTC	CASSPRQGNYEQYF
.	TRBV5-4	12	TRBJ2-5	few	TGTGCCAGCAGCTTGGCGGGACGGGGTCAGTACTTC	CASSLAGRGQYF
TRBD1	TRBV9	16	TRBJ1-2	.	TGTGCCAGCAGCCTCCGGACAGGGCGGGATAGGTATGGCTACACCTTC	CASSLRTGRDRYGYTF
TRBD2	TRBV6-6	13	TRBJ2-5	.	TGTGCCAGCAGTTATGGGGGGGAAGAGACCCAGTACTTC	CASSYGGEETQYF
.	TRBV11-2	14	TRBJ1-6	once	TGTGCCAGCAGCTTAGGGGCAGTAAATTCACCCCTCCACTTT	CASSLGAVNSPLHF
.	TRBV27	15	TRBJ2-3	.	TGTGCCAGCAGTTACAGAGTCACTAGCACAGATACGCAGTATTTT	CASSYRVTSTDTQYF
TRBD1	TRBV27	18	TRBJ2-6	.	TGTGCCAGCAGTTATATAGGGGACAGGGGCTCTGGGGCCAACGTCCTGACTTTC	CASSYIGDRGSGANVLTF
.	TRBV11-3	15	TRBJ2-1	.	TGTGCCAGCAGTAAGGGACATAGCTCCTACAATGAGCAGTTCTTC	CASSKGHSSYNEQFF
.	TRBV2	14	TRBJ1-1	.	TGTGCCAGCAGTGTGCGGGGTCCCACGGGTGAAGCTTTCTTT	CASSVRGPTGEAFF
TRBD1	TRBV7-9	16	TRBJ2-7	few	TGTGCCAGCAGCCCACCGGGACAGGGGTTCCCCCGCGAGCAGTACTTC	CASSPPGQGFPREQYF
TRBD2	TRBV28	15	TRBJ2-2	once	TGTGCCAGCAGCGTAGCGGGAGGTGGGACCGGGGAGCTGTTTTTT	CASSVAGGGTGELFF
.	TRBV7-6	14	TRBJ2-1	.	TGTGCCAGCAGCTTAAACCCTAGTCTTGATGAGCAGTTCTTC	CASSLNPSLDEQFF
.	TRBV7-2	15	TRBJ1-5	.	TGTGCCAGCAGCTTTCGTTCGGGAGGGGATCAGCCCCAGCATTTT	CASSFRSGGDQPQHF